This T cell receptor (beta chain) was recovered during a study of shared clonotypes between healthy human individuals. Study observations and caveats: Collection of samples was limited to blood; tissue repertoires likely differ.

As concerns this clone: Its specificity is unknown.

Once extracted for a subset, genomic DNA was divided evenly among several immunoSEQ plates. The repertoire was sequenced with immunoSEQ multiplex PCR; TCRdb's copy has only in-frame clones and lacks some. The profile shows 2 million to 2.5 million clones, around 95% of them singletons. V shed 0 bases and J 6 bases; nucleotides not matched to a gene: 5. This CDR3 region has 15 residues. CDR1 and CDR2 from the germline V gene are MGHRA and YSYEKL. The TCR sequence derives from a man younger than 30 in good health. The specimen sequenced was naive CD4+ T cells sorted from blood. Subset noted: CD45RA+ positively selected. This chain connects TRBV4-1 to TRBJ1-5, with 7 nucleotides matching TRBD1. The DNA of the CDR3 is TGCGCCAGCAGCCAAGATTTACAGGGGCCTCAGCCCCAGCATTTT. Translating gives CASSQDLQGPQPQHF.